Presented here are 26 T cell receptor beta chains from one specimen sequenced in a study of blood T cell repertoires in COVID-19. This table comes from immunoSEQ multiplex PCR, and its TCRdb copy is limited to in-frame clones, with some not included. The data contain 250,000 or so clones, about four fifths of them singletons. The material sequenced was peripheral blood. All receptors derive from a woman aged 40 to 50 who had recovered from COVID-19.

The chain couples TRBV15 to TRBJ2-6; 9 nucleotides agree with TRBD1. With V trimmed by 3 bases and J by 4 bases, 7 bases remained unmatched. Germline CDR1 reads LNHNV; CDR2 reads YYDKDF (reference sequence). The CDR3 runs 17 residues. The CDR3 DNA reads TGTGCCACCAGCAGCGGGACAGGGTCGGTAGGGGCCAACGTCCTGACTTTC. Translating it yields CATSSGTGSVGANVLTF.

This chain uses TRBV24-1 with TRBJ2-5; 9 bases are shared with TRBD2. Germline V lookup: CDR1 KGHDR, CDR2 SFDVKD. The CDR3 contains 13 residues. With V trimmed by 0 bases and J by 9 bases, 1 base remained unmatched. CDR3: CATSDLASGAQYF. The CDR3 coding sequence is TGTGCCACCAGTGATTTGGCTAGCGGGGCCCAGTACTTC.

This chain joins TRBV6-5 and TRBJ2-1; D is perhaps TRBD2 (5 bases). Germline CDR1 reads MNHEY; CDR2 reads SVGAGI. V gave up 3 bases and J gave up 4 bases, with 13 bases separating them. The CDR3 consists of 15 residues. The CDR3 nucleotides are TGTGCCAGCAGTTATCTAGCAGGCGCGTACAATGAGCAGTTCTTC. Translated, it gives CASSYLAGAYNEQFF.

V usage is TRBV7-6 and J usage is TRBJ1-3; D possibly corresponds to TRBD1 (5 bases). Per the germline V gene, CDR1 is SGHVS and CDR2 is FNYEAQ. V was shortened by 4 bases and J by 5 bases, with 21 bases between the two germline ends. This CDR3 contains 17 residues. The CDR3 loop is CASSSPVGGGARNTIYF. The DNA of the CDR3 is TGTGCCAGCAGCTCACCAGTTGGGGGAGGGGCTCGAAACACCATATATTTT.

The chain couples TRBV10-2 to TRBJ2-1; 14 bases agree with TRBD2. V trimming: 6 bases; J trimming: 4 bases; junction bases outside the gene matches: 2. The CDR3 runs to 15 residues. Germline CDR1 is WSHSY and CDR2 is SAAADI. Here the CDR3 reads CASSGTSGGYNEQFF. CDR3 in DNA: TGCGCCAGCAGCGGGACTAGCGGGGGTTACAATGAGCAGTTCTTC.

The chain uses TRBV4-1 and TRBJ1-2; 10 nucleotides agree with TRBD1. CDR1 MGHRA and CDR2 YSYEKL come from the germline V gene. The CDR3 contains 15 residues. V lost 4 bases to trimming and J lost 6 bases; unmatched junction nucleotides: 8. The CDR3, as DNA: TGCGCCAGCAGCCTTGCGCGAGACAGGGGGCATGGCTACACCTTC. Protein: CASSLARDRGHGYTF.

The V and J genes are TRBV2 and TRBJ1-2, with TRBD1 matching 11 bases. This CDR3 comprises 13 residues. Germline V gene sequence: CDR1 SNHLY, CDR2 FYNNEI. V lost 10 bases to trimming and J lost 3 bases; unmatched junction nucleotides: 4. CDR3 sequence (DNA): TGTGCCACCCGGGACAGGGGGGACTATGGCTACACCTTC. Translated, it gives CATRDRGDYGYTF.

The CDR3 sequence: CASSPDPGRGLNEQYF. CDR3 DNA sequence: TGTGCCAGCAGTCCAGACCCCGGGCGGGGGCTTAACGAGCAGTACTTC. This chain links TRBV28 with TRBJ2-7, with a weak D call TRBD2 (7 bases). CDR1 and CDR2 from the germline V gene are MDHEN and SYDVKM. Trimming pared 5 bases from V and 5 bases from J, leaving 22 bases between. This CDR3 region has 16 residues.

The chain employs TRBV7-9 and TRBJ2-2; 7 bases align to TRBD1. Germline V gives CDR1 SEHNR, CDR2 FQNEAQ (reference sequence). The CDR3 extends over 15 amino acids. The junction had 13 bases not matched to a gene; V was cut back by 8 bases and J by 7 bases. The chain's CDR3 is CASAGAGGPLGELFF. CDR3 bases: TGTGCCAGCGCTGGGGCAGGGGGACCTCTCGGGGAGCTGTTTTTT.

CDR3 DNA sequence: TGTGCCAGCACCAGGAGCGGGTACACTGAAGCTTTCTTT. Translating it yields CASTRSGYTEAFF. V is TRBV19 and J is TRBJ1-1, with D unclear. V gave up 9 bases and J gave up 3 bases, with 14 bases separating them. Germline V gives CDR1 LNHDA, CDR2 SQIVND (reference sequence). The CDR3 runs to 13 residues.

For this clone: Germline and junction disagree at one end, which may indicate a read error. The V and J genes are TRBV28 and TRBJ1-5, with 9 nucleotides matching TRBD1. This CDR3 spans 14 amino acids. Germline CDR1 reads MDHEN; CDR2 reads SYDVKM. DNA for the CDR3: TGTGCAAGCACGCCACAGGGGGCTTATCAGCCCCAGCATTTT. The encoded protein is CASTPQGAYQPQHF.

CDR3 sequence reads: CASSYYRQASTEAFF. The CDR3, as DNA: TGTGCCAGCAGTTACTACAGACAGGCTAGCACTGAAGCTTTCTTT. The rearrangement links TRBV6-2 or TRBV6-3 to TRBJ1-1, with D possibly matching TRBD1 (6 bases). This CDR3 is 15 amino acids long. V was trimmed by 1 base and J by 4 bases, leaving 13 bases between them. Germline values: CDR1 MNHEY, CDR2 SVGEGT.

This clone came up once. The chain has TRBV12-5 and TRBJ2-5; D is undetermined. CDR1 is LGHNT, CDR2 FRNRAP, per germline. The CDR3 has 12 residues. Deletions cut 1 base from V and 4 bases from J, with 4 bases between. The CDR3 nucleotides are TGTGCTAGTGGTTTGGGAGGAGAGACCCAGTACTTC. Translated: CASGLGGETQYF.

This clone appeared many times. The rearrangement uses TRBV4-1 and TRBJ1-3; D remains unclear. CDR3 size: 13 residues. Germline assignment: CDR1 MGHRA and CDR2 YSYEKL. V lost 2 bases and J lost 3, with 5 bases in between. The CDR3 nucleotides are TGCGCCAGCAGCCAACTTATTGGAAACACCATATATTTT. This codes for CASSQLIGNTIYF.

This rearrangement joins TRBV2 to TRBJ2-5; D gene ambiguous. The V end lost 4 bases, the J end lost 7 bases, and 10 bases lay between the germline ends. From germline, CDR1 is SNHLY and CDR2 FYNNEI. The CDR3 runs to 12 residues. The CDR3 DNA reads TGTGCCAGCAGTGGTTTGGAGAGGACCCAGTACTTC. Translated: CASSGLERTQYF. Drawing the rest from reference TRBV2 and TRBJ2-5, the complete variable domain is EPEVTQTPSHQVTQMGQEVILRCVPISNHLYFYWYRQILGQKVEFLVSFYNNEISEKSEIFDDQFSVERPDGSNFTLKIRSTKLEDSAMYFCASSGLERTQYFGPGTRLLVL.

The chain is built from TRBV19 and TRBJ2-3; 16 nucleotides match TRBD2. This CDR3 comprises 17 residues. In germline, CDR1 is LNHDA, CDR2 SQIVND (reference sequence). The V and J ends lost 5 bases and 0 bases, in that order; junction bases with no gene match: 2. DNA for the CDR3: TGTGCCAGTAGTGCGGGACTAGCGGGGGGGAGCACAGATACGCAGTATTTT. Translating it yields CASSAGLAGGSTDTQYF. The variable domain in full, with the rest retrieved from reference TRBV19 and TRBJ2-3, is DGGITQSPKYLFRKEGQNVTLSCEQNLNHDAMYWYRQDPGQGLRLIYYSQIVNDFQKGDIAEGYSVSREKKESFPLTVTSAQKNPTAFYLCASSAGLAGGSTDTQYFGPGTRLTVL.

CDR3 nucleotides: TGTGCCAGCGGGACAGACCAAGAGACCCAGTACTTC. Translation gives CASGTDQETQYF. The rearrangement joins TRBV28 to TRBJ2-5; 7 bases fit TRBD1. The CDR3 extends over 12 amino acids. Germline V gene sequence: CDR1 MDHEN, CDR2 SYDVKM. Trimming removed 8 bases from V and 0 bases from J; junction bases left unmatched: 0. The entire variable domain, with the rest obtained from reference TRBV28 and TRBJ2-5, is as follows: DVKVTQSSRYLVKRTGEKVFLECVQDMDHENMFWYRQDPGLGLRLIYFSYDVKMKEKGDIPEGYSVSREKKERFSLILESASTNQTSMYLCASGTDQETQYFGPGTRLLVL.

The gene calls are TRBV24-1 and TRBJ2-5; the D is unclear. CDR1 KGHDR and CDR2 SFDVKD come from the germline V gene. Trimming shortened V by 1 base and J by 6 bases, and 5 bases separated the two germline ends. This CDR3 contains 12 residues. As DNA, the CDR3 is TGTGCCACCAGTGATTTTGGGCAGACCCAGTACTTC. This translates into CATSDFGQTQYF.

In its sample, this clone was seen a few times. CDR3 nucleotide sequence: TGTGCCTGGAGTGTTAGTTCCACCGGGGAGCTGTTTTTT. It encodes CAWSVSSTGELFF. V is TRBV30 and J is TRBJ2-2; D uncertain. Germline CDR1 GTSNPN, CDR2 SVGIG (reference sequence). CDR3 length: 13 residues. Trimming pared 0 bases from V and 4 bases from J, leaving 6 bases between.

This clone appeared a few times. V usage is TRBV5-6 and J usage is TRBJ1-3; D is unclear. V was pared by 4 bases and J by 2 bases, with 7 bases between. The germline V gene encodes CDR1 SGHDT and CDR2 YYEEEE. The CDR3 extends over 13 amino acids. The CDR3 region has the DNA TGTGCCAGCAGCAGAGGTGCTGGAAACACCATATATTTT. It codes for CASSRGAGNTIYF.

The chain combines TRBV27 with TRBJ2-1; a possible D gene is TRBD2 (6 bases). In germline, CDR1 is MNHEY, CDR2 SMNVEV (reference sequence). Deletions cut 2 bases from V and 5 bases from J, with 10 bases between. This CDR3 spans 14 amino acids. The CDR3 DNA is TGTGCCAGCAGTTTAAACCGGGGGAACAATGAGCAGTTCTTC. Its protein product is CASSLNRGNNEQFF.

This clone is a singleton in its sample. The chain employs TRBV5-1 and TRBJ1-4; D is perhaps TRBD1 (5 bases). The CDR3 runs to 15 residues. V lost 0 bases to trimming and J lost 4 bases, with 10 bases between them. Germline lookup yields CDR1 SGHRS and CDR2 YFSETQ. The CDR3 loop is CASSLASGDNEKLFF. The CDR3 DNA sequence: TGCGCCAGCAGCTTGGCCTCGGGGGATAATGAAAAACTGTTTTTT.

The rearrangement uses TRBV6-5 and TRBJ2-2; TRBD1 agrees at 9 bases. Germline V gene lookup returns CDR1 MNHEY and CDR2 SVGAGI. V lost 6 bases to trimming and J lost 6 bases; unmatched junction nucleotides: 8. CDR3 length: 15 residues. CDR3 in DNA: TGTGCCAGCAGGCGTCCGGGACAGGGCCCCGGGGAGCTGTTTTTT. It specifies CASRRPGQGPGELFF.

The CDR3 sequence: CASSLGTVFRNYGYTF. The CDR3, as DNA: TGTGCCAGCAGCCTCGGGACAGTTTTTAGGAACTATGGCTACACCTTC. The chain has TRBV5-6 and TRBJ1-2; 7 positions match TRBD1. Germline V gives CDR1 SGHDT, CDR2 YYEEEE. Trimming removed 4 bases from V and 2 bases from J; junction bases left unmatched: 11. The CDR3 runs 16 residues.

The chain uses TRBV27 and TRBJ1-2, with D possibly being TRBD1 (6 bases). The CDR3 has 13 residues. Trimming removed 3 bases at V and 6 bases at J, with 11 bases between. Germline V CDR1 and CDR2: MNHEY, SMNVEV (reference sequence). CDR3 DNA: TGTGCCAGCAGTTTCCTTACAGGGAATGGCTACACCTTC. It is translated as CASSFLTGNGYTF.

This clone appeared once. This chain joins TRBV7-8 and TRBJ2-5, with D maybe TRBD2 (5 bases). CDR3 size: 14 residues. The V end was cut by 5 bases, the J end by 5 bases, with 15 bases between. CDR1 and CDR2 from the germline V gene are SGHVS and FQNEAQ. The CDR3 DNA reads as TGTGCCAGCAGCAGGCGGGCCGCCGGGGAGACCCAGTACTTC. Translating it yields CASSRRAAGETQYF.